These 24 T cell receptor beta chains originate from one sample sequenced in a study of shared clonotypes between healthy human individuals. TCRdb keeps only in-frame clones here, not all; method: immunoSEQ multiplex PCR. The table records 700,000 or so clones, 72% of them present only once. Sequenced input: memory CD4+ T cells sorted from blood. As to subset: CD45RA-negative fraction. These receptors originate from a woman between 25 and 40 years old in good health.

The chain uses TRBV27 and TRBJ2-1, with TRBD2 as a possible D gene (6 bases). This CDR3 region has 15 residues. V was shortened by 6 bases and J by 4 bases, with 16 bases between the two germline ends. CDR1 and CDR2 (germline): MNHEY, SMNVEV (reference sequence). This CDR3 is CASRATRGKYNEQFF. CDR3 DNA: TGTGCCAGCAGGGCGACTAGGGGAAAATACAATGAGCAGTTCTTC.

This clone came up a few times. The chain employs TRBV28 and TRBJ1-1, with D uncertain. This CDR3 region has 11 residues. V was pared by 5 bases and J by 8 bases, with 9 bases between. Germline CDR1 and CDR2: MDHEN and SYDVKM. CDR3 DNA sequence: TGTGCCAGCAGTCGACCTTACGAAGCTTTCTTT. It specifies CASSRPYEAFF. The full variable domain, in which reference TRBV28 and TRBJ1-1 provide the parts outside the CDR3, is DVKVTQSSRYLVKRTGEKVFLECVQDMDHENMFWYRQDPGLGLRLIYFSYDVKMKEKGDIPEGYSVSREKKERFSLILESASTNQTSMYLCASSRPYEAFFGQGTRLTVV.

This clone was recorded many times. The rearrangement links TRBV29-1 to TRBJ2-1, with 11 nucleotides matching TRBD2. The CDR3 totals 15 residues. Germline V gene data show CDR1 as SQVTM and CDR2 as ANQGSEA. Germline trimming cut 2 bases from V and 7 bases from J; bases unmatched to any gene: 7. CDR3 sequence (DNA): TGCAGCGTTGAAAGGCTAGCGGGAGGAGATAATGAGCAGTTCTTC. Encoded protein: CSVERLAGGDNEQFF.

The chain employs TRBV10-2 and TRBJ2-5, with 9 bases fitting TRBD1. This CDR3 has 16 residues. The J segment lost 5 bases and the V segment lost 6 bases, leaving 13 bases of the junction unmatched. Germline V gene lookup returns CDR1 WSHSY and CDR2 SAAADI. The CDR3 coding sequence is TGCGCCAGCAGCGACGGATCGACAGGGGGACGGGAGACCCAGTACTTC. Translated, it gives CASSDGSTGGRETQYF.

With respect to this clone: It may be a read error: a sequence one base away is much more abundant. Other nucleotide sequences in the sample specify the same CDR3. The chain recombines TRBV5-1 with TRBJ2-1; D may be TRBD2 (5 bases). CDR3 length: 14 residues. Germline V gene lookup returns CDR1 SGHRS and CDR2 YFSETQ. Trimming took off 0 bases at V and 1 base at J, with 5 bases between the two ends. CDR3 sequence (DNA): TGCGCCAGCAGCTTGGCGGGATCCTACAATGAGCAGTTCTTC. It yields the protein CASSLAGSYNEQFF.

Concerning this clone itself: A much larger clone lies a single base off, so this may be a read error. The chain employs TRBV6-9 and TRBJ2-3; D ambiguous. The CDR3 covers 11 residues. Deletions cut 7 bases from V and 2 bases from J, with 4 bases between. Germline CDR1 is MNHGY and CDR2 is SVAAGI. Here the CDR3 DNA reads TGTGCCAGCACCTCCACAGATACGCAGTATTTT. Translated, it gives CASTSTDTQYF.

This clone has just a few counts. The chain is built from TRBV6-1 and TRBJ1-5; D is undetermined. The V end lost 3 bases, the J end lost 9 bases, and 18 bases lay between the germline ends. The germline V gene has CDR1 MNHNS and CDR2 SASEGT. The CDR3 is 15 amino acids. In DNA form, the CDR3 reads TGTGCCAGCAGTGAGGGCAGGCGGGCAGTCGGGCCCCAGCATTTT. Protein sequence: CASSEGRRAVGPQHF.

The chain uses TRBV7-2 and TRBJ2-5; 9 bases are shared with TRBD1. V gave up 8 bases and J gave up 7 bases; unmatched junction bases: 14. This CDR3 region has 15 residues. Looked up from germline, CDR1 is SGHTA and CDR2 is FQGNSA. The CDR3 loop reads CASGEGQGSRVTQYF. As DNA, the CDR3 is TGTGCCAGCGGGGAAGGACAGGGGAGTAGAGTGACCCAGTACTTC.

With respect to this clone: Other DNA sequences from this sample encode an identical CDR3 as well. The V gene is TRBV15, the J gene TRBJ2-7; possible D gene TRBD2, 6 bases. This CDR3 spans 16 amino acids. Germline V lookup: CDR1 LNHNV, CDR2 YYDKDF (reference sequence). The V and J ends lost 0 bases and 3 bases respectively, with 15 bases between them. DNA for the CDR3: TGTGCCACCAGCAGAGATTTGGCCGGGACTTTCTACGAGCAGTACTTC. As protein: CATSRDLAGTFYEQYF.

The V and J genes are TRBV6-1 and TRBJ2-1, with 7 nucleotides matching TRBD2. The junction had 2 bases not matched to a gene; V was cut back by 3 bases and J by 3 bases. The CDR3 sequence is 14 residues long. Germline V lookup: CDR1 MNHNS, CDR2 SASEGT. CDR3 sequence (DNA): TGTGCCAGCAGTGATGGACTAGACTACAATGAGCAGTTCTTC. Translation gives CASSDGLDYNEQFF.

J is TRBJ2-7 and V is TRBV14; D ambiguous. V was pared by 1 base and J by 4 bases, with 17 bases between. CDR3 size: 16 residues. Germline V gene lookup returns CDR1 SGHDN and CDR2 FVKESK. DNA of the CDR3: TGTGCCAGCAGCCAAGGCTGGCGTTCTGGGGTTTACGAGCAGTACTTC. Translated, it gives CASSQGWRSGVYEQYF.

This sequence joins TRBV11-2 and TRBJ1-1; no definite D call. V lost 3 bases, J lost 1 base, and 18 bases lay in between. CDR1 is SGHAT, CDR2 FQNNGV, per germline. The CDR3 extends over 17 amino acids. DNA for the CDR3: TGTGCCAGCAGCTTTCTCCGGATAGGGTGGCGGAACACTGAAGCTTTCTTT. Translation: CASSFLRIGWRNTEAFF.

The rearrangement links TRBV5-4 to TRBJ2-3; the D gene is possibly TRBD2 (6 bases). Germline assignment: CDR1 SGHNT and CDR2 YYREEE (reference sequence). CDR3 size: 14 residues. The V and J ends lost 3 bases and 4 bases respectively, with 12 bases between them. Written as DNA, the CDR3 is TGTGCCAGCAGCTCGGAGGGCTCGGCAGATACGCAGTATTTT. This gives the protein CASSSEGSADTQYF. Drawing the rest from reference TRBV5-4 and TRBJ2-3, the complete variable domain is ETGVTQSPTHLIKTRGQQVTLRCSSQSGHNTVSWYQQALGQGPQFIFQYYREEENGRGNFPPRFSGLQFPNYSSELNVNALELDDSALYLCASSSEGSADTQYFGPGTRLTVL.

CDR3 amino acids: CASSFVGENIQYF. In DNA, the CDR3 is TGTGCCAGCAGTTTTGTCGGGGAAAACATTCAGTACTTC. The J gene is TRBJ2-4, the V gene TRBV27; D may be TRBD2 (5 bases). V lost 3 bases and J lost 5, with 8 bases in between. The CDR3 is 13 amino acids. The germline CDR1 and CDR2 sequences are MNHEY and SMNVEV (reference sequence).

The chain recombines TRBV18 with TRBJ1-5; D is unresolved. The germline gives CDR1 KGHSH, CDR2 LQKENI. The CDR3 runs 14 residues. V lost 4 bases and J lost 4, with 11 bases in between. The CDR3 nucleotides read TGTGCCAGCTCACAAGCCCAGCTAAATCAGCCCCAGCATTTT. Encoded protein: CASSQAQLNQPQHF.

This clone was seen a single time. The same CDR3 also results from other DNA sequences found in this sample. The chain links TRBV29-1 to TRBJ1-1, with 7 bases lining up with TRBD1. The germline CDR1 and CDR2 sequences are SQVTM and ANQGSEA. The CDR3 has 12 amino acids. V was pared by 6 bases and J by 1 base, with 2 bases of the junction left unmatched. This chain's CDR3 is CSVRQGNTEAFF. The CDR3 DNA reads TGCAGCGTAAGACAGGGGAACACTGAAGCTTTCTTT.

This clone was seen a few times. The chain combines TRBV18 with TRBJ2-6; 10 bases align to TRBD1. The CDR3 is 17 amino acids. V was clipped by 6 bases and J by 0 bases; unmatched bases: 5. Per germline, CDR1 KGHSH and CDR2 LQKENI. CDR3 sequence: CASSRDRGVSGANVLTF. The CDR3 DNA reads TGTGCCAGCTCCCGGGACAGGGGTGTCTCTGGGGCCAACGTCCTGACTTTC.

This rearrangement joins TRBV5-6 to TRBJ1-2, with 8 nucleotides matching TRBD1. The CDR3 length is 14 residues. Germline CDR1 is SGHDT and CDR2 is YYEEEE. Germline trimming cut 4 bases from V and 4 bases from J; bases unmatched to any gene: 6. Here the CDR3 reads CASSLRGRFYGYTF. For the CDR3, the DNA is TGTGCCAGCAGCCTCAGGGGGCGCTTCTATGGCTACACCTTC.

Worth noting for this clone: Other DNA sequences in the sample encode the same CDR3. The J gene is TRBJ2-5, the V gene TRBV30; D may be TRBD2 (6 bases). Between the trimmed V and J ends, which lost 0 bases and 5 bases, there was a span of 10 bases. Looked up from germline, CDR1 is GTSNPN and CDR2 is SVGIG (reference sequence). The CDR3 has 13 amino acids. The CDR3 DNA sequence: TGTGCCTGGAGTGTAGGAGGGGTGGAGACCCAGTACTTC. Protein: CAWSVGGVETQYF. Together with reference TRBV30 and TRBJ2-5, the CDR3 gives the full variable domain: SQTIHQWPATLVQPVGSPLSLECTVEGTSNPNLYWYRQAAGRGLQLLFYSVGIGQISSEVPQNLSASRPQDRQFILSSKKLLLSDSGFYLCAWSVGGVETQYFGPGTRLLVL.

The rearrangement links TRBV25-1 to TRBJ2-2; D may be TRBD1 (5 bases). The CDR3 sequence is 16 residues long. CDR1 MGHDK and CDR2 SYGVNS come from the germline V gene. V lost 0 bases to trimming and J lost 0 bases, with 8 bases between them. The CDR3 sequence: CASSEYNRSNTGELFF. The CDR3 DNA sequence: TGTGCCAGCAGTGAATATAACAGGTCGAACACCGGGGAGCTGTTTTTT.

This sequence joins TRBV18 and TRBJ1-2; 10 nucleotides agree with TRBD1. From germline, CDR1 is KGHSH and CDR2 LQKENI. The V gene end was trimmed by 0 bases and the J gene end by 4 bases; junction bases not matched to a gene: 11. The CDR3 has 18 amino acids. In nucleotides, the CDR3 is TGTGCCAGCTCACCACCCCCGGGACAGGGGAGGGTTCGCTATGGCTACACCTTC. Translating it yields CASSPPPGQGRVRYGYTF.

The chain combines TRBV10-3 with TRBJ2-2; D possibly uses TRBD1 or TRBD2 (5 bases each). The V end lost 7 bases, the J end lost 4 bases, and 13 bases lay between the germline ends. The CDR3 contains 14 residues. CDR1 is ENHRY and CDR2 is SYGVKD in the germline V gene. The DNA for the CDR3 is TGTGCCATCATGGATGTGGGGGTCACCGGGGAGCTGTTTTTT. Translation gives CAIMDVGVTGELFF.

The V and J genes are TRBV5-6 and TRBJ1-2, with TRBD1 matching over 11 bases. V was pared by 2 bases and J by 7 bases, with 7 bases of the junction left unmatched. Germline assignment: CDR1 SGHDT and CDR2 YYEEEE. This CDR3 spans 15 amino acids. The CDR3 is CASSLTGTGGGGYTF. For the CDR3, the DNA is TGTGCCAGCAGCTTAACCGGGACAGGGGGAGGTGGCTACACCTTC.

To note about this clone: This sequence may be a read error, since a much larger clone differs from it by one base. The CDR3 spells CARTGGRSYNKQFF. Here the CDR3 DNA reads TGTGCCAGAACCGGGGGTAGGTCCTACAATAAGCAGTTCTTC. The rearrangement joins TRBV28 to TRBJ2-1; TRBD2 is a possible D gene (6 bases). The CDR3 has 14 residues. The germline V gene has CDR1 MDHEN and CDR2 SYDVKM. Full variable domain (remainder filled in from reference TRBV28 and TRBJ2-1): DVKVTQSSRYLVKRTGEKVFLECVQDMDHENMFWYRQDPGLGLRLIYFSYDVKMKEKGDIPEGYSVSREKKERFSLILESASTNQTSMYLCARTGGRSYNKQFFGPGTRLTVL.